These T cell receptor beta chains were read from a single sample in a study of blood T cell repertoires in COVID-19. Clones were read by immunoSEQ multiplex PCR, and TCRdb kept only the in-frame ones, dropping some. The sample contains more than 50,000 clones, 90% of which appear only once. Sequenced sample: peripheral blood. These receptors all stem from a woman aged 40 to 55 with active COVID-19. CDR3s include the opening cysteine and the closing phenylalanine or tryptophan. A D gene is named only where the DNA matches it firmly. Size tells how often a clone was seen (once, few, many) or the class of an expanded clone, and some rows leave it out.

clone size | D gene | J gene | V gene | CDR3 protein | CDR3 DNA
. | TRBD1 | TRBJ1-1 | TRBV18 | CASSRGQGDTEAFF | TGTGCCAGCTCACGGGGACAGGGGGACACTGAAGCTTTCTTT
. | . | TRBJ1-5 | TRBV6-5 | CASSYSGGGNQPQHF | TGTGCCAGCAGTTACTCGGGGGGGGGCAATCAGCCCCAGCATTTT
. | . | TRBJ1-3 | TRBV5-8 | CASSFTLGARGNTIYF | TGTGCCAGCAGCTTCACCCTGGGGGCAAGAGGAAACACCATATATTTT
few | TRBD1 | TRBJ1-6 | TRBV5-4 | CASSLPAGGINSPLHF | TGTGCCAGCAGCTTACCGGCAGGGGGCATTAATTCACCCCTCCACTTT
. | TRBD1 | TRBJ2-7 | TRBV6-5 | CASTPDGTGLWEQYF | TGTGCCAGCACTCCAGACGGGACAGGGCTTTGGGAGCAGTACTTC
. | TRBD2 | TRBJ2-7 | TRBV6-5 | CASTLSGTSAYEQYF | TGTGCCAGCACCCTCTCCGGGACTAGTGCTTACGAGCAGTACTTC
. | . | TRBJ2-7 | TRBV5-4 | CASSQDRKDEQYF | TGTGCCAGCAGCCAGGATAGAAAGGACGAGCAGTACTTC
. | TRBD1 | TRBJ1-5 | TRBV6-6 | CATQQGGGRRPQHF | TGTGCCACCCAACAGGGGGGCGGGCGACGGCCCCAGCATTTT
. | . | TRBJ2-7 | TRBV5-1 | CASSLPEGDYEQYF | TGCGCCAGCAGCCTCCCCGAGGGGGACTACGAGCAGTACTTC
once | . | TRBJ1-3 | TRBV5-6 | CASSLVSVSGNTIYF | TGTGCCAGCAGCTTGGTAAGCGTCTCTGGAAACACCATATATTTT
. | TRBD1 | TRBJ2-2 | TRBV2 | CASSVGTGGTGELFF | TGTGCCAGCAGTGTAGGAACAGGGGGCACCGGGGAGCTGTTTTTT
. | TRBD2 | TRBJ2-1 | TRBV13 | CASSLFRLAGGYYYNEQFF | TGTGCCAGCAGCTTATTCAGACTAGCGGGGGGGTACTACTACAATGAGCAGTTCTTC
. | . | TRBJ1-3 | TRBV7-8 | CASSSPGVPGNTIYF | TGTGCCAGCAGCTCCCCAGGGGTCCCTGGAAACACCATATATTTT
. | . | TRBJ2-3 | TRBV29-1 | CSVGGRSTDTQYF | TGCAGCGTTGGCGGCAGATCCACAGATACGCAGTATTTT
. | . | TRBJ2-3 | TRBV11-2 | CASSVGATDTQYF | TGTGCCAGCAGCGTAGGAGCGACAGATACGCAGTATTTT
. | . | TRBJ2-1 | TRBV27 | CASSSPGNISYNEQFF | TGTGCCAGCAGTTCTCCAGGGAATATCTCCTACAATGAGCAGTTCTTC
few | . | TRBJ1-2 | TRBV12-3/TRBV12-4 | CASSLTNYGYTF | TGTGCCAGCAGTTTAACAAACTATGGCTACACCTTC
. | TRBD1 | TRBJ1-1 | TRBV5-4 | CASSWDRGATEAFF | TGTGCCAGCAGTTGGGACAGGGGCGCCACTGAAGCTTTCTTT
. | . | TRBJ2-5 | TRBV4-2 | CASSQDPRVQETQYF | TGTGCCAGCAGCCAAGATCCCCGGGTTCAAGAGACCCAGTACTTC
. | . | TRBJ1-1 | TRBV2 | CASSENGGTEAFF | TGTGCCAGCAGTGAGAATGGAGGGACTGAAGCTTTCTTT
. | TRBD1 | TRBJ1-2 | TRBV5-1 | CASSSRGNGYTF | TGCGCCAGCAGCTCCAGGGGGAATGGCTACACCTTC
. | . | TRBJ1-3 | TRBV30 | CAWSVTRGGSGNTIYF | TGTGCCTGGAGTGTCACAAGGGGAGGTTCAGGAAACACCATATATTTT
. | . | TRBJ1-1 | TRBV5-4 | CASSALDLNTEAFF | TGTGCCAGCAGCGCCCTAGACCTGAACACTGAAGCTTTCTTT
. | TRBD1 | TRBJ2-3 | TRBV19 | CASRREIGDRRVADTQYF | TGTGCCAGTAGACGCGAAATCGGGGACAGAAGGGTAGCGGATACGCAGTATTTT
. | TRBD1 | TRBJ1-1 | TRBV10-1 | CASTTGQNTEAFF | TGCGCCAGCACGACAGGGCAGAACACTGAAGCTTTCTTT
. | TRBD1 | TRBJ2-7 | TRBV19 | CASTPAGTASEQYF | TGTGCCAGTACCCCGGCCGGGACAGCCTCGGAGCAGTACTTC
. | TRBD1 | TRBJ1-1 | TRBV7-2 | CASSRGPGQGGIEAFF | TGTGCCAGCAGCCGGGGACCGGGACAGGGGGGCATTGAAGCTTTCTTT